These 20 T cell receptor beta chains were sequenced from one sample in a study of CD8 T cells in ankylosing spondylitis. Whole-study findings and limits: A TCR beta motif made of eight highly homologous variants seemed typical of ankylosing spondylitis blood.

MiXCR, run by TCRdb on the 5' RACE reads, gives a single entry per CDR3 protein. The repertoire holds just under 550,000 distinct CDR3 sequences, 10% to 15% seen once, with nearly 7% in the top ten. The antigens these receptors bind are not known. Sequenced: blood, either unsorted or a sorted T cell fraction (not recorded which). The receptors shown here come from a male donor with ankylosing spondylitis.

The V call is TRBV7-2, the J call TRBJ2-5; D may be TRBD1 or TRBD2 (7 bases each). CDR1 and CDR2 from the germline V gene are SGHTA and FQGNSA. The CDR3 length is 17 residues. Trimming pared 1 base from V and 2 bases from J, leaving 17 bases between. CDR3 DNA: TGTGCCAGCAGCTTAGGCTCGCCCAGGGGGGGGCAAGAGACCCAGTACTTC. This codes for CASSLGSPRGGQETQYF.

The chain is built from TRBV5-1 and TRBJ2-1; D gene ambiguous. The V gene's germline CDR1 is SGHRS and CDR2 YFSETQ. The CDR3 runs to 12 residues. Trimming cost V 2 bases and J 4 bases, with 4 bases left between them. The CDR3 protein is CASSFRYNEQFF. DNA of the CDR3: TGCGCCAGCAGCTTCAGATACAATGAGCAGTTCTTC.

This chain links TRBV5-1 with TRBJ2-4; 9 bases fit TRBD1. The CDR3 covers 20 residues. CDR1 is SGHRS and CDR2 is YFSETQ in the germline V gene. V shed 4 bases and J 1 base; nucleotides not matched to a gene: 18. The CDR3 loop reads CASSHNIGGQGILAKNIQYF. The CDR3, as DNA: TGCGCCAGCAGCCACAACATAGGGGGACAGGGAATTCTGGCCAAAAACATTCAGTACTTC.

The CDR3 DNA follows: TGTGCCAGCAGTATCCGGACAGGGGGTGGTGGAAACACCATATATTTT. This translates into CASSIRTGGGGNTIYF. The chain links TRBV28 to TRBJ1-3; 10 nucleotides match TRBD1. V lost 5 bases and J lost 3; bases outside the gene matches: 7. Germline values: CDR1 MDHEN, CDR2 SYDVKM. CDR3 length: 16 amino acids.

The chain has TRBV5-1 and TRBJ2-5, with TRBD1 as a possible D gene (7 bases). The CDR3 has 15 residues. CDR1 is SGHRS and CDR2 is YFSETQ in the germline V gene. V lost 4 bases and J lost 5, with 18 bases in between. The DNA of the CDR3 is TGCGCCAGCAGCGCTCCACAGGGGAGGAGGGAGACCCAGTACTTC. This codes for CASSAPQGRRETQYF.

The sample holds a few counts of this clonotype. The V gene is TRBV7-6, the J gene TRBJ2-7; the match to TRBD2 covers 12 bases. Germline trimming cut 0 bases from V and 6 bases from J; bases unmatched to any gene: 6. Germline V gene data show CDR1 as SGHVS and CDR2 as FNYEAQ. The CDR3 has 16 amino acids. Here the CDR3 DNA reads TGTGCCAGCAGCTTAGCCCGGACTAGCGGGATCGGCGAGCAGTACTTC. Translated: CASSLARTSGIGEQYF.

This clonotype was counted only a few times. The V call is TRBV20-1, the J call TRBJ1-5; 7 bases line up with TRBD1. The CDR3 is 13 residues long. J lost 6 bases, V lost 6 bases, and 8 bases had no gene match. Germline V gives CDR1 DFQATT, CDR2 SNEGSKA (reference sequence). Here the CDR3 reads CSAPQTGSQPQHF. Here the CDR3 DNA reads TGCAGTGCCCCGCAGACAGGGAGTCAGCCCCAGCATTTT.

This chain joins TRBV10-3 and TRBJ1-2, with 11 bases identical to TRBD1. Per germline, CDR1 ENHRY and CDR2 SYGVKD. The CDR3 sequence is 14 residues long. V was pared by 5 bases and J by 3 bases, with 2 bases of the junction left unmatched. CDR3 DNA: TGTGCCATCAGTCCGGGACAGGGGGACTATGGCTACACCTTC. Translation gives CAISPGQGDYGYTF.

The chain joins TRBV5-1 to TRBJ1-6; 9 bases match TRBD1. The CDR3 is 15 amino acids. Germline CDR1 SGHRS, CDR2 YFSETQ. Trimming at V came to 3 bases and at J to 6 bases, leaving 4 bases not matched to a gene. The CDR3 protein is CASSSGTGRNSPLHF. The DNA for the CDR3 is TGCGCCAGCAGCTCTGGGACAGGGCGTAATTCACCCCTCCACTTT.

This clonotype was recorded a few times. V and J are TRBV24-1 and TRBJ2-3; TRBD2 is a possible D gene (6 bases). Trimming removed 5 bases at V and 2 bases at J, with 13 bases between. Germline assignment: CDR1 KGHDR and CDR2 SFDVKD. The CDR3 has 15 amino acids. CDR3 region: CATSVTSRYTDTQYF. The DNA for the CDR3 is TGTGCCACCAGTGTTACTAGCCGATACACAGATACGCAGTATTTT.

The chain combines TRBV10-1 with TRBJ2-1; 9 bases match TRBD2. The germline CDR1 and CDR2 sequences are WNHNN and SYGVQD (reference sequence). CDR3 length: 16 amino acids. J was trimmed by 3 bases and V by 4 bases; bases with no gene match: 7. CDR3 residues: CASSGEREALYNEQFF. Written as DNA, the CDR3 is TGCGCCAGCAGTGGGGAGCGGGAGGCCCTCTACAATGAGCAGTTCTTC.

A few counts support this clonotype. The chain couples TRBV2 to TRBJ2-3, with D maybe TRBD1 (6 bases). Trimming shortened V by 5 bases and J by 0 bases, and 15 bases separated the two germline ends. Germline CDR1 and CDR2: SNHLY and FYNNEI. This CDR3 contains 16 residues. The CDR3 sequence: CASSYTGSTSTDTQYF. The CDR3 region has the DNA TGTGCCAGCAGTTATACAGGGTCAACTAGCACAGATACGCAGTATTTT.

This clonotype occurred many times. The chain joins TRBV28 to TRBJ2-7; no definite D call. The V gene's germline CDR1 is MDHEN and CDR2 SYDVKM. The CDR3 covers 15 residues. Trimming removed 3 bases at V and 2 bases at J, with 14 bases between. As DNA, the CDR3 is TGTGCCAGCAGTTTCGACTCCTACACAGCCTACGAGCAGTACTTC. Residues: CASSFDSYTAYEQYF.

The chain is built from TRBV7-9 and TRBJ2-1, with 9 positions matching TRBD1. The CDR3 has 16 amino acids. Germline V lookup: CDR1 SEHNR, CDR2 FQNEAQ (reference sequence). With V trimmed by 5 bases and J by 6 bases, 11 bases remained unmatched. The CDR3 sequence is CASSPTGTGNGNEQFF. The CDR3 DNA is TGTGCCAGCAGCCCCACCGGGACAGGGAACGGCAATGAGCAGTTCTTC. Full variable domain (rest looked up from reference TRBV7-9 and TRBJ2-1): DTGVSQNPRHKITKRGQNVTFRCDPISEHNRLYWYRQTLGQGPEFLTYFQNEAQLEKSRLLSDRFSAERPKGSFSTLEIQRTEQGDSAMYLCASSPTGTGNGNEQFFGPGTRLTVL.

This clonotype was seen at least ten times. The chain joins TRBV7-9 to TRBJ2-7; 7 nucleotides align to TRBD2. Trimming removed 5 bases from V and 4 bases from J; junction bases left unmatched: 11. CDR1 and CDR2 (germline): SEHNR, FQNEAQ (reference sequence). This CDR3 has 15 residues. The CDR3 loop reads CASSATSASKYEQYV. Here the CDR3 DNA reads TGTGCCAGCAGCGCCACTAGCGCTTCTAAATACGAGCAGTACGTC.

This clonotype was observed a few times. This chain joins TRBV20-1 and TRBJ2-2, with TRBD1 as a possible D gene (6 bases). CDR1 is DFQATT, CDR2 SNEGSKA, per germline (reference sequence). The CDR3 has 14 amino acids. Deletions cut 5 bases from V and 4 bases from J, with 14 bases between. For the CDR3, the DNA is TGCAGTGCTCGAGCGGCCAGGGGCACCGGGGAGCTGTTTTTT. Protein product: CSARAARGTGELFF.

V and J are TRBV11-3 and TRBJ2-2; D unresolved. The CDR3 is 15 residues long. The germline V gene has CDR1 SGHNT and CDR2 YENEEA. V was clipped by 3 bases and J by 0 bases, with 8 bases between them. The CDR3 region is CASSFVAANTGELFF. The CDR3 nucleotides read TGTGCCAGCAGCTTTGTCGCAGCGAACACCGGGGAGCTGTTTTTT.

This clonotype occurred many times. In DNA form, the CDR3 reads TGCGCCAGCACTCCGGACGGGATTGGGACAGATACGCAGTATTTT. It translates to CASTPDGIGTDTQYF. V is TRBV5-1 and J is TRBJ2-3, with D possibly matching TRBD2 (5 bases). The V and J ends lost 6 bases and 3 bases respectively, with 17 bases between them. Germline CDR1 SGHRS, CDR2 YFSETQ. The CDR3 is 15 amino acids.

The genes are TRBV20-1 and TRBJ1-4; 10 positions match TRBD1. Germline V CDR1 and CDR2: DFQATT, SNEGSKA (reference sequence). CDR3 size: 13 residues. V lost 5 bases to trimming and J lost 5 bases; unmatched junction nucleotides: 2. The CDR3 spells CSALGQGNEKLFF. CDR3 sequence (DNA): TGCAGTGCTTTGGGACAGGGGAATGAAAAACTGTTTTTT.

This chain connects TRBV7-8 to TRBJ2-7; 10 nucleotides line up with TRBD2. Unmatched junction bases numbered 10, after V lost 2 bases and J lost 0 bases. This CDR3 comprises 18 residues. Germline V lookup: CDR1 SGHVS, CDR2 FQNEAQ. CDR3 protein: CASSLSKLAGLSSYEQYF. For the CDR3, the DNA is TGTGCCAGCAGCTTATCGAAACTAGCGGGACTCAGCTCCTACGAGCAGTACTTC.